These T cell receptor beta chains were read from a single sample in a study of cytotoxic CD8 clonotypes in ibrutinib-treated CLL. Clones were sequenced by immunoSEQ multiplex PCR, and TCRdb holds only the in-frame ones, with some missing. Here the sample spans 100,000 to 150,000 clones, 70% to 90% being singletons. The material sequenced was PBMCs, taken after 24 months of ibrutinib treatment. These receptors came from a human donor with chronic lymphocytic leukemia. Both conserved end residues are part of each CDR3. Fields, in order: CDR3 DNA, CDR3 protein, D gene, clone size, V gene, J gene. A D gene is named only where the DNA matches it firmly. Clone size is not always given. Where it is, it says once, few, many or a class for expanded clones.

TGTGCCAGCAGTTTATCTCGCCAGGGGAATGAAAAACTGTTTTTT	CASSLSRQGNEKLFF	-	-	TRBV27	TRBJ1-4
TGCAGTGCAGGAGAAGGTGAGCAGTTCTTC	CSAGEGEQFF	-	-	TRBV20-1	TRBJ2-1
TGCGCCAGCAGCTTCGGTCCATCCCTGGAGACCCAGTACTTC	CASSFGPSLETQYF	-	-	TRBV5-1	TRBJ2-5
TGTGCCAGCAGTGAAGGGACCACCTTTCACGAGCAGTACTTC	CASSEGTTFHEQYF	-	-	TRBV6-1	TRBJ2-7
TGCGCCAGTGCAGGGGGACTTGACTATGGCTACACCTTC	CASAGGLDYGYTF	TRBD1	-	TRBV5-1	TRBJ1-2
TGTGCCAGCAGTAGGGCAGATACGCAGTATTTT	CASSRADTQYF	-	-	TRBV6-6	TRBJ2-3
TGTGCCAGTAGTCCTCAGGGATTCTATGGCTACACCTTC	CASSPQGFYGYTF	-	-	TRBV19	TRBJ1-2
TGTGCCAGCGCTGAGGAAGCAGGGGGCGCGAAGCAGTTCTTC	CASAEEAGGAKQFF	TRBD1	-	TRBV2	TRBJ2-1
TGCGCCAGCAGCAGGGGCCTAGCGGCCCCTTCCTCCTACGAGCAGTACTTC	CASSRGLAAPSSYEQYF	TRBD2	-	TRBV5-1	TRBJ2-7
TGTGCCAGCAGCCCACTTGGGACAGGGGTAGGTCAGCCCCAGCATTTT	CASSPLGTGVGQPQHF	TRBD1	-	TRBV5-4	TRBJ1-5
TGTGCCAGCAGTTTATGGCAGGGGAAGGAAAAACTGTTTTTT	CASSLWQGKEKLFF	-	-	TRBV28	TRBJ1-4
TGTGCCAGCAGCCCGCCCTCAAGACAGCAAGAGACCCAGTACTTC	CASSPPSRQQETQYF	-	-	TRBV27	TRBJ2-5
TGTGCCAGCAGTTACTCGTGGGACACAGATACGCAGTATTTT	CASSYSWDTDTQYF	-	-	TRBV6-5	TRBJ2-3
TGTGCCAGCAGCCGACCACAGGGGGCAGACAGCTCTGGAAACACCATATATTTT	CASSRPQGADSSGNTIYF	TRBD1	-	TRBV7-9	TRBJ1-3
TGTGCCAGCAGCCCCATCCGGGGGGACAGATACGAGCAGTACTTC	CASSPIRGDRYEQYF	-	-	TRBV28	TRBJ2-7
TGTGCCACCGACCAGGGGGACAGGGCCCGATATGGCTACACCTTC	CATDQGDRARYGYTF	TRBD1	few	TRBV7-9	TRBJ1-2
TGTGCCACCAGCAGACCCCGGCCCGGAACAGGGGTCTACGAGCAGTACTTC	CATSRPRPGTGVYEQYF	TRBD1	-	TRBV15	TRBJ2-7
TGTGCCACCAGCAGAGATCCAGGGGCTACCTATGGCTACACCTTC	CATSRDPGATYGYTF	-	-	TRBV15	TRBJ1-2
TGTGCCTGGAGTATGCAGGGTGGGAGGTTCTTC	CAWSMQGGRFF	-	-	TRBV30	TRBJ2-1
TGTGCCAGCCAGGGCTATACGTATGACTATGGCTACACCTTC	CASQGYTYDYGYTF	-	-	TRBV6-5	TRBJ1-2
TGTGCCAGCAGTTTTCGGAGCGGGCCATATGGAGATACGCAGTATTTT	CASSFRSGPYGDTQYF	-	-	TRBV28	TRBJ2-3
TGCGCCAGCAGCCAAACAGCCTCCTACGAGCAGTACTTC	CASSQTASYEQYF	-	-	TRBV4-1	TRBJ2-7